This TCR beta chain was obtained from a study of identical twins. Study-level findings and limits: Memory repertoires showed no such pattern, whereas abundant cord blood beta clonotypes carried fewer insertions.

TCRdb used MiXCR to reprocess the 5' RACE reads, holding one entry per CDR3 protein. The data contain 430,000 or so distinct CDR3 sequences, 20% to 25% of them singletons. As concerns this clonotype: The target antigen is unknown.

V lost 3 bases and J lost 6; bases outside the gene matches: 6. CDR1 and CDR2 (germline): SGHVS, FQNEAQ. The CDR3 is 16 amino acids. These records were also assigned to another study, of T cells expressing NK-cell markers. That source adds: HCMV serostatus: seven of eight sequenced donors positive, one negative. These same clonotypes (in several donors) also led the CD3+CD56-NKG2C+ fraction.

Sequences were obtained from CD4+ T cells sorted from blood. J is TRBJ2-1 and V is TRBV7-8; 12 positions agree with TRBD1. The source is a woman younger than 30 in good health. In DNA form, the CDR3 reads TGTGCCAGCAGCTTCCCGGGACAGGGGGCGTTCAATGAGCAGTTCTTC. It encodes CASSFPGQGAFNEQFF.